This T cell receptor (beta chain) was recorded in a study of shared clonotypes between healthy human individuals. Study-wide results and caveats: In this cohort, only blood was sampled, and tissue repertoires likely differ.

Adults of Caucasian background living in Nashville, Tennessee made up all donors. With regard to this clone: Its specificity is not known.

It was across several immunoSEQ plates that each subset's genomic DNA was evenly split. Generated by immunoSEQ multiplex PCR, the TCRdb table keeps only in-frame clones and is missing some. The data show about 2.4 million clones, 93% seen once. What was sequenced was naive CD4+ T cells from PBMCs. Subset reported: CD45RA+ positively selected. The sequence was obtained from a man aged 18 to 30 in good health. Some clones in this sample may be carry-over from other donors' samples.

The DNA of the CDR3 is TGTGCCAGCAGACCTAGCGGGACCTCCCCGAACACCGGGGAGCTGTTTTTT. Its protein is CASRPSGTSPNTGELFF. This chain links TRBV5-4 with TRBJ2-2; 9 bases line up with TRBD2. The ends lost 5 bases at V and 0 bases at J; junction bases unmatched: 8. In germline, CDR1 is SGHNT, CDR2 YYREEE (reference sequence). The CDR3 runs to 17 residues.